What follows are 31 T cell receptor beta chains derived from one specimen sequenced in a study of blood T cell repertoires in COVID-19 (dated by TCRdb to 2018 to 2020). Library prep was done by the immunoSEQ multiplex PCR assay. This is the immuneACCESS table as TCRdb keeps it, with only in-frame sequences that have V and J called. A part of the clones is gone; compared with another copy, unresolved V genes explain less than half, and the rest is unexplained. For this sample the table gives 300,000 or so clones, of which about 84% were detected only once. About 1.6% of the sample rests with the top ten. Sequencing was performed on peripheral blood. The source of these receptors is a woman in her 50s with acute or convalescent COVID-19.

The chain employs TRBV30 and TRBJ2-7; TRBD1 agrees at 8 bases. The CDR3 runs to 14 residues. Looked up from germline, CDR1 is GTSNPN and CDR2 is SVGIG (reference sequence). J was trimmed by 3 bases and V by 3 bases; bases with no gene match: 7. The CDR3 sequence: CAWRDTGGFYEQYF. In DNA, the CDR3 is TGTGCCTGGAGGGACACAGGGGGATTCTACGAGCAGTACTTC.

V is TRBV5-5 and J is TRBJ1-5; a possible D gene is TRBD1 (5 bases). Per the germline V gene, CDR1 is SGHKS and CDR2 is YYEKEE (reference sequence). The V gene lost 3 bases and the J gene lost 7 bases, with 17 bases spanning the gap. There are 15 residues in the CDR3. As DNA, the CDR3 is TGTGCCAGCAGCTCTGGAAGCAGGGTTGGACAGCCCCAGCATTTT. Residues: CASSSGSRVGQPQHF.

J is TRBJ1-5 and V is TRBV24-1, with 11 bases fitting TRBD1. The J segment lost 4 bases and the V segment lost 9 bases, leaving 10 bases of the junction unmatched. Per germline, CDR1 KGHDR and CDR2 SFDVKD. The CDR3 covers 16 residues. The CDR3 DNA reads TGTGCCACCGGAGGGACAGGGGGACCTCAAAATCAGCCCCAGCATTTT. The encoded protein is CATGGTGGPQNQPQHF.

V and J are TRBV7-8 and TRBJ2-7; 8 nucleotides match TRBD2. The germline gives CDR1 SGHVS, CDR2 FQNEAQ. The CDR3 consists of 15 residues. Trimming removed 5 bases from V and 3 bases from J; junction bases left unmatched: 9. CDR3 region: CASSQGGSGIYEQYF. CDR3 nucleotide sequence: TGTGCCAGCAGCCAAGGGGGTAGCGGGATCTACGAGCAGTACTTC.

V gene TRBV6-2 or TRBV6-3 combines with J gene TRBJ2-5, with 13 nucleotides matching TRBD2. Germline V lookup: CDR1 MNHEY, CDR2 SVGEGT. This CDR3 is built from 21 residues. Trimming at V came to 4 bases and at J to 5 bases, leaving 22 bases not matched to a gene. The CDR3 here is CASSFNPPWTSGRTALETQYF. In DNA form, the CDR3 reads TGTGCCAGCAGTTTCAATCCTCCTTGGACTAGCGGGAGAACGGCCTTGGAGACCCAGTACTTC.

CDR3 loop: CASSLEQGEGEQFF. Here the CDR3 DNA reads TGTGCCAGCTCACTAGAACAGGGAGAGGGTGAGCAGTTCTTC. The chain has TRBV18 and TRBJ2-1, with D tentatively TRBD1 (6 bases). Trimming removed 4 bases at V and 9 bases at J, with 16 bases between. This CDR3 is built from 14 residues. Germline V gives CDR1 KGHSH, CDR2 LQKENI.

The V gene is TRBV24-1, the J gene TRBJ2-7, with 10 bases identical to TRBD1. Germline V CDR1 and CDR2: KGHDR, SFDVKD. V was clipped by 3 bases and J by 7 bases; unmatched bases: 2. This CDR3 has 13 residues. CDR3 sequence (DNA): TGTGCCACCAGTGATGGGACAGGGGTAGAGCAGTACTTC. Translating it yields CATSDGTGVEQYF.

The CDR3 DNA reads as TGCAGCGTGGGGACAGCTGGGATGAACACTGAAGCTTTCTTT. Its protein is CSVGTAGMNTEAFF. V is TRBV29-1 and J is TRBJ1-1, with TRBD1 matching over 7 bases. The V gene's germline CDR1 is SQVTM and CDR2 ANQGSEA. V lost 6 bases, J lost 0 bases, and 7 bases stayed unmatched. CDR3 length: 14 residues.

The J gene is TRBJ2-3, the V gene TRBV2; possibly TRBD1 for D (5 bases). CDR3 length: 13 residues. In germline, CDR1 is SNHLY, CDR2 FYNNEI. The V gene lost 2 bases and the J gene lost 6 bases, with 9 bases spanning the gap. CDR3 residues: CASSEYGADTQYF. The CDR3, as DNA: TGTGCCAGCAGTGAATATGGGGCGGATACGCAGTATTTT.

The V and J genes are TRBV3-1 (or the pseudogene TRBV3-2) and TRBJ1-4, with 8 bases identical to TRBD1. The germline V gene has CDR1 LGHDT and CDR2 YNNKEL (reference sequence). The CDR3 spans 17 residues. Losses at the gene ends were 5 bases for V and 7 bases for J; bases not matched to a gene: 15. The CDR3 DNA is TGTGCCAGCAGCTCGGAAGGACAGGGATGGTGGGGTGAAAAACTGTTTTTT. Its protein product is CASSSEGQGWWGEKLFF.

V is TRBV7-8 and J is TRBJ2-7, with D possibly TRBD2 on 6 matching bases. CDR3 size: 14 residues. The germline gives CDR1 SGHVS, CDR2 FQNEAQ. V was shortened by 5 bases and J by 6 bases, with 17 bases between the two germline ends. The CDR3 DNA follows: TGTGCCAGCAGCCCAGGCGGAGGGAGAAGCGAGCAGTACTTC. This translates into CASSPGGGRSEQYF.

V is TRBV27 and J is TRBJ1-6; 7 positions agree with TRBD1. CDR1 is MNHEY and CDR2 is SMNVEV in the germline V gene (reference sequence). With 10 bases clipped from V and 10 bases from J, the junction kept 16 bases outside the gene matches. This CDR3 is 15 amino acids long. The CDR3 sequence: CAKPRTGKGKSPLHF. The CDR3 DNA is TGTGCCAAACCCAGGACAGGAAAGGGTAAATCACCCCTCCACTTT.

V gene TRBV27 combines with J gene TRBJ2-2, with 12 bases lining up with TRBD2. Trimming at V came to 10 bases and at J to 7 bases, leaving 16 bases not matched to a gene. Germline assignment: CDR1 MNHEY and CDR2 SMNVEV (reference sequence). The CDR3 is 17 amino acids. As DNA, the CDR3 is TGTGCCACCACCCCATCATGGACTAGCGGGATTATCGGGGAGCTGTTTTTT. Translating it yields CATTPSWTSGIIGELFF.

The J gene is TRBJ1-3, the V gene TRBV7-2, with 7 bases matching TRBD1. Per the germline V gene, CDR1 is SGHTA and CDR2 is FQGNSA. The CDR3 sequence is 16 residues long. V was clipped by 2 bases and J by 3 bases; unmatched bases: 7. CDR3 in amino acids: CASSLLGGRSGNTIYF. The CDR3 DNA follows: TGTGCCAGCAGCTTATTAGGGGGCAGAAGTGGAAACACCATATATTTT.

V is TRBV7-8 and J is TRBJ2-1; 9 nucleotides line up with TRBD2. CDR1 is SGHVS and CDR2 is FQNEAQ in the germline V gene. V gave up 3 bases and J gave up 6 bases; unmatched junction bases: 9. CDR3 length equals 16 residues. CDR3 region: CASSFQPREGFNEQFF. The CDR3 DNA sequence: TGTGCCAGCAGCTTTCAACCGCGGGAGGGATTCAATGAGCAGTTCTTC.

The chain couples TRBV2 to TRBJ2-1; the D gene is possibly TRBD1 (6 bases). V lost 6 bases and J 5 bases, leaving 17 bases between the germline ends. Germline V gene data show CDR1 as SNHLY and CDR2 as FYNNEI. The CDR3 sequence is 15 residues long. CDR3 bases: TGTGCCAGCAGCGACAGGACGGAGACTGACAATGAGCAGTTCTTC. Amino acid sequence: CASSDRTETDNEQFF.

This chain joins TRBV4-2 and TRBJ2-7; 11 nucleotides match TRBD2. Trimming at V came to 6 bases and at J to 4 bases, leaving 11 bases not matched to a gene. CDR1 and CDR2 (germline): LGHNA, YNFKEQ. The CDR3 is 16 residues long. For the CDR3, the DNA is TGTGCCAGCAGTGTAGCGGGAGGGCCTTTCACGTACGAGCAGTACTTC. Its translation is CASSVAGGPFTYEQYF.

The chain uses TRBV19 and TRBJ1-5; D gene unclear. This CDR3 is 16 amino acids long. CDR1 is LNHDA, CDR2 SQIVND, per germline (reference sequence). V was pared by 6 bases and J by 1 base, with 16 bases between. The CDR3 DNA reads TGTGCCAGTAGGCCTCCGCCGTCGCGCAGCAATCAGCCCCAGCATTTT. Its protein product is CASRPPPSRSNQPQHF.

CDR3 bases: TGCGCCAGCAGTACCGAGCCCCCCCGAGGCGGGAGTCACGAGCAGTACTTC. As protein: CASSTEPPRGGSHEQYF. The chain carries TRBV4-1 and TRBJ2-7, with 7 bases fitting TRBD2. Germline V gene sequence: CDR1 MGHRA, CDR2 YSYEKL. J gave up 5 bases and V 6 bases, and 19 bases lay outside the gene matches. This CDR3 spans 17 amino acids.

J is TRBJ2-3 and V is TRBV7-9, with D tentatively TRBD2 (6 bases). V was cut by 2 bases and J by 3 bases, with 9 bases left in between. This CDR3 contains 14 residues. The V gene's germline CDR1 is SEHNR and CDR2 FQNEAQ (reference sequence). CDR3 residues: CASSLSGGTDTQYF. CDR3 coding DNA: TGTGCCAGCAGCTTATCCGGGGGTACAGATACGCAGTATTTT.

The CDR3 coding sequence is TGTGCCAGCAGCCACCAGACAGGGAACCTACGCTACGAGCAGTACTTC. As protein: CASSHQTGNLRYEQYF. This sequence joins TRBV7-8 and TRBJ2-7, with 7 bases matching TRBD1. CDR1 is SGHVS, CDR2 FQNEAQ, per germline. This CDR3 spans 16 amino acids. V was pared by 5 bases and J by 3 bases, with 13 bases of the junction left unmatched.

V is TRBV28 and J is TRBJ1-1; TRBD1 agrees at 10 bases. The germline V gene has CDR1 MDHEN and CDR2 SYDVKM. This CDR3 is built from 15 residues. The J segment lost 1 base and the V segment lost 8 bases, leaving 7 bases of the junction unmatched. CDR3 loop: CASFETGGKNTEAFF. The DNA of the CDR3 is TGTGCCAGCTTCGAGACAGGGGGCAAGAACACTGAAGCTTTCTTT.

This rearrangement joins TRBV2 to TRBJ2-1; possible D gene TRBD1, 6 bases. This CDR3 is 15 amino acids long. The germline V gene encodes CDR1 SNHLY and CDR2 FYNNEI. V was clipped by 4 bases and J by 3 bases, with 13 bases between them. Here the CDR3 DNA reads TGTGCCAGCAGTGTTGGACAGCTAATCTACAATGAGCAGTTCTTC. It yields the protein CASSVGQLIYNEQFF.

The chain carries TRBV5-1 and TRBJ2-1, with TRBD2 matching 11 bases. This CDR3 contains 17 residues. V shed 1 base and J 6 bases; nucleotides not matched to a gene: 9. Germline CDR1 is SGHRS and CDR2 is YFSETQ. The CDR3 DNA reads TGCGCCAGCAGCTTGACAGGAGGCCTAGCGGGGGGCAATGAGCAGTTCTTC. It is translated as CASSLTGGLAGGNEQFF.

The chain recombines TRBV30 with TRBJ1-1; 9 nucleotides line up with TRBD1. The CDR3 consists of 13 residues. The germline CDR1 and CDR2 sequences are GTSNPN and SVGIG (reference sequence). Trimming removed 4 bases from V and 9 bases from J; junction bases left unmatched: 9. DNA of the CDR3: TGTGCCTGGAACCAGGGGACAGGGCGGAAAGCTTTCTTT. Protein sequence: CAWNQGTGRKAFF.

The chain joins TRBV2 to TRBJ1-5; 8 bases line up with TRBD1. Losses at the gene ends were 6 bases for V and 6 bases for J; bases not matched to a gene: 7. There are 14 residues in the CDR3. From germline, CDR1 is SNHLY and CDR2 FYNNEI. CDR3 residues: CASRSTGAGQPQHF. CDR3 coding DNA: TGTGCCAGCAGGTCGACAGGGGCAGGTCAGCCCCAGCATTTT.

This chain connects TRBV23-1 to TRBJ1-5, with no clear D. TRBV23-1 is an ORF for which the function is uncertain. V lost 2 bases to trimming and J lost 11 bases, with 7 bases between them. CDR3 length: 11 residues. CDR3: CASSQILAQHF. DNA for the CDR3: TGCGCCAGCAGTCAAATACTGGCCCAGCATTTT.

The V call is TRBV28, the J call TRBJ1-1; D might be TRBD1 (6 bases). V lost 8 bases to trimming and J lost 2 bases, with 18 bases between them. This CDR3 has 15 amino acids. Germline assignment: CDR1 MDHEN and CDR2 SYDVKM. In DNA form, the CDR3 reads TGTGCCAGCGCAAATAGCGGGGGCCAAAACACTGAAGCTTTCTTT. Translation gives CASANSGGQNTEAFF.

The gene calls are TRBV29-1 and TRBJ1-2, with 8 bases matching TRBD1. Losses at the gene ends were 7 bases for V and 3 bases for J; bases not matched to a gene: 13. The CDR3 is 15 amino acids. Germline CDR1 reads SQVTM; CDR2 reads ANQGSEA. The CDR3 DNA reads TGCAGCGCCGGAAAATCAGGGGGCCGGGACTATGGCTACACCTTC. Encoded protein: CSAGKSGGRDYGYTF.

This clone appeared a single time. The chain carries TRBV30 and TRBJ1-1; D is ambiguous. The germline V gene has CDR1 GTSNPN and CDR2 SVGIG (reference sequence). CDR3 size: 11 residues. Trimming cost V 3 bases and J 5 bases, with 7 bases left between them. The CDR3 protein is CAWRRWTEAFF. CDR3 nucleotides: TGTGCCTGGAGGAGGTGGACTGAAGCTTTCTTT.

The rearrangement joins TRBV9 to TRBJ1-2; a weak D match, TRBD1 (6 bases). Trimming cost V 0 bases and J 5 bases, with 14 bases left between them. Germline V gene data show CDR1 as SGDLS and CDR2 as YYNGEE. There are 15 residues in the CDR3. The CDR3, as DNA: TGTGCCAGCAGCGTAGAAGGGCGGGGGCTGTATGGCTACACCTTC. Protein sequence: CASSVEGRGLYGYTF.